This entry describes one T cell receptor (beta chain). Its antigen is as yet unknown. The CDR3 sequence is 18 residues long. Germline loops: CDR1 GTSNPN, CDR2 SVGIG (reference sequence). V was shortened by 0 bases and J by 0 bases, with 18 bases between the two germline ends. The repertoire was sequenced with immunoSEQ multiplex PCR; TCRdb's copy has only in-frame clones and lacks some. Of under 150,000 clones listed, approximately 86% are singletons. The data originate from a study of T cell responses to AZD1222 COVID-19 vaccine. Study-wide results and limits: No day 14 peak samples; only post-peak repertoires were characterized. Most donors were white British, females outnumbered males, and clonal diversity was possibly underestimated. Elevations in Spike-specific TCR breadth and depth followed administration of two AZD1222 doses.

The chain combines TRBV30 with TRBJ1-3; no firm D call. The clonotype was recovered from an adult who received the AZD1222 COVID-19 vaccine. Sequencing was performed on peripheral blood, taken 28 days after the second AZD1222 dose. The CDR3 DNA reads TGTGCCTGGAGTGTATACGAACTCCAGCGGTACTCTGGAAACACCATATATTTT. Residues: CAWSVYELQRYSGNTIYF.